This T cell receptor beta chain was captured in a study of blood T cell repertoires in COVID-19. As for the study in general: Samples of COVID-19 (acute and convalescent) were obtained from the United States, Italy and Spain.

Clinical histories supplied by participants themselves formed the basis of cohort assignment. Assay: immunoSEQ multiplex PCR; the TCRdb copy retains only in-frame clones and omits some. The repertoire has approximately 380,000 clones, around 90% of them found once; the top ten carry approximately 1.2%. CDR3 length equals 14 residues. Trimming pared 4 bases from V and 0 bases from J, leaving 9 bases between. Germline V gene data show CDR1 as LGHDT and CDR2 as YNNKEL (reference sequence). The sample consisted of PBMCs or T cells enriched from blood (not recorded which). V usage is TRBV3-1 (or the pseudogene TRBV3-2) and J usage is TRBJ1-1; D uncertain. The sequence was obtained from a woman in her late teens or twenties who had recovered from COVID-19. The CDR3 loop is CASSLPGMNTEAFF. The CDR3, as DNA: TGTGCCAGCAGCCTTCCAGGAATGAACACTGAAGCTTTCTTT.